These 17 T cell receptor beta chains were sequenced from one sample in a study of CD8 T cells in Susac syndrome (dated by TCRdb to between 2018 and 2021). The method was the immunoSEQ multiplex PCR assay. RNA was extracted using the RNeasy kit, and roughly 0.5 to 1 microgram was reverse transcribed with random hexamers. TCRdb handled the public reads itself, with Q25 trimming in fastp and clone calling in MiXCR, and kept productive beta chains. Each CDR3 protein appears once, grouped with its most common genes and DNA. The sample profile shows 250,000 or so distinct CDR3 sequences; roughly 93% of them were found once. The top ten clones comprise about 0.071% of the sample. Sequenced sample: CD4+ T cells from PBMCs. Receptor source: a human donor with multiple sclerosis.

This chain links TRBV7-6 with TRBJ2-5; no firm D call. The CDR3 extends over 13 amino acids. The ends were cut back, 4 bases at V and 5 bases at J, with 11 bases in the middle. Germline CDR1 is SGHVS and CDR2 is FNYEAQ. CDR3 residues: CASSSSLGETQYF. CDR3 sequence (DNA): TGTGCCAGCAGCTCCTCCTTGGGGGAGACCCAGTACTTC.

CDR3 amino acids: CASSPGGQGNTIYF. The CDR3, as DNA: TGTGCCAGCAGCCCAGGAGGGCAGGGAAACACCATATATTTT. The V and J genes are TRBV5-4 and TRBJ1-3; no reliable D call. Trimming took 4 bases from V and 4 from J, leaving 12 bases between them. Germline loops: CDR1 SGHNT, CDR2 YYREEE (reference sequence). The CDR3 runs to 14 residues.

The count of this clonotype is one. The chain joins TRBV20-1 to TRBJ2-7; D could derive from TRBD1 or TRBD2 (5 bases each). The CDR3 extends over 13 amino acids. CDR1 and CDR2 (germline): DFQATT, SNEGSKA (reference sequence). The V and J ends lost 7 bases and 4 bases respectively, with 17 bases between them. The CDR3 loop is CSVPGDVGYEQYF. The CDR3 DNA is TGCAGTGTTCCCGGGGACGTTGGGTACGAGCAGTACTTC.

The rearrangement links TRBV12-3 or TRBV12-4 to TRBJ1-2, with TRBD1 matching over 9 bases. This CDR3 region has 18 residues. The V and J ends lost 0 bases and 4 bases, in that order; junction bases with no gene match: 12. The CDR3 DNA is TGTGCCAGCAGTTTAGCGACCGGGACAGGGTGGGTCGGCTATGGCTACACCTTC. Protein: CASSLATGTGWVGYGYTF.

The genes are TRBV2 and TRBJ1-6; D unclear. Trimming removed 2 bases from V and 0 bases from J, with 8 bases in between. Germline lookup yields CDR1 SNHLY and CDR2 FYNNEI. This CDR3 is 16 amino acids long. CDR3 loop: CASSEFGSSYNSPLHF. CDR3 sequence (DNA): TGTGCCAGCAGTGAATTCGGGAGCTCCTATAATTCACCCCTCCACTTT. Together with reference TRBV2 and TRBJ1-6, the CDR3 gives the full variable domain: EPEVTQTPSHQVTQMGQEVILRCVPISNHLYFYWYRQILGQKVEFLVSFYNNEISEKSEIFDDQFSVERPDGSNFTLKIRSTKLEDSAMYFCASSEFGSSYNSPLHFGNGTRLTVT.

The rearrangement joins TRBV21-1 to TRBJ2-7; the table's D call, TRBD1, has no DNA check behind it. TRBV21-1 is noted as a pseudogene. CDR3 size: 12 residues. The CDR3 sequence: CAVTGGRYEQYV. The DNA for the CDR3 is TGTGCCGTGACAGGGGGCCGTTACGAGCAGTACGTC.

The genes are TRBV29-1 and TRBJ2-7; 13 positions match TRBD2. V shed 7 bases, J shed 6 bases, and the junction held 6 bases outside the gene matches. Germline CDR1 reads SQVTM; CDR2 reads ANQGSEA. There are 13 residues in the CDR3. The chain's CDR3 is CSARTSGGREQYF. CDR3 DNA sequence: TGCAGCGCTCGGACTAGCGGGGGTCGCGAGCAGTACTTC.

V usage is TRBV7-9 and J usage is TRBJ2-6, with TRBD1 identical over 12 bases. V lost 3 bases and J lost 0; bases outside the gene matches: 6. CDR3 length: 19 amino acids. The germline V gene has CDR1 SEHNR and CDR2 FQNEAQ (reference sequence). CDR3 in DNA: TGTGCCAGCAGCTTGGGACAGGGGGCCCCTACCTCTGGGGCCAACGTCCTGACTTTC. This sequence encodes CASSLGQGAPTSGANVLTF.

The rearrangement joins TRBV5-4 to TRBJ2-7; the match to TRBD2 covers 7 bases. V shed 0 bases and J 0 bases; nucleotides not matched to a gene: 6. The CDR3 is 16 amino acids. Germline V lookup: CDR1 SGHNT, CDR2 YYREEE (reference sequence). The chain's CDR3 is CASSLDAGVSSYEQYF. In DNA, the CDR3 is TGTGCCAGCAGCTTGGATGCGGGGGTAAGCTCCTACGAGCAGTACTTC. Filled out from reference TRBV5-4 and TRBJ2-7, the complete variable domain reads ETGVTQSPTHLIKTRGQQVTLRCSSQSGHNTVSWYQQALGQGPQFIFQYYREEENGRGNFPPRFSGLQFPNYSSELNVNALELDDSALYLCASSLDAGVSSYEQYFGPGTRLTVT.

V is TRBV10-3 and J is TRBJ2-6; a possible D gene is TRBD1 (5 bases). V was trimmed by 5 bases and J by 2 bases, leaving 13 bases between them. Germline CDR1 is ENHRY and CDR2 is SYGVKD. This CDR3 spans 16 amino acids. The CDR3 region has the DNA TGTGCCATCAGTATTGGGGCCCTGGCTGGGGCCAACGTCCTGACTTTC. As protein: CAISIGALAGANVLTF.

This chain joins TRBV10-2 and TRBJ2-7, with a tentative D call TRBD1 (5 bases). This CDR3 comprises 13 residues. From germline, CDR1 is WSHSY and CDR2 SAAADI. V was trimmed by 6 bases and J by 1 base, leaving 10 bases between them. CDR3 sequence reads: CASRRQTSYEQYF. CDR3 coding DNA: TGCGCCAGCAGGCGACAGACTTCCTACGAGCAGTACTTC.

This chain uses TRBV20-1 with TRBJ2-1; 7 bases line up with TRBD2. The J segment lost 4 bases and the V segment lost 8 bases, leaving 8 bases of the junction unmatched. Germline assignment: CDR1 DFQATT and CDR2 SNEGSKA (reference sequence). There are 13 residues in the CDR3. CDR3 sequence: CSLRLAVYNEQFF. CDR3 DNA: TGCAGTCTGAGGCTAGCGGTATACAATGAGCAGTTCTTC.

The chain has TRBV7-9 and TRBJ2-4; D not certain. CDR1 and CDR2 from the germline V gene are SEHNR and FQNEAQ (reference sequence). Trimming removed 1 base at V and 5 bases at J, with 3 bases between. The CDR3 is 12 amino acids. As DNA, the CDR3 is TGTGCCAGCAGCTTAGTTGAAAACATTCAGTACTTC. As protein: CASSLVENIQYF.

This clonotype was seen only a few times. V is TRBV6-5 and J is TRBJ2-5, with D hard to call. Germline CDR1 is MNHEY and CDR2 is SVGAGI. The CDR3 extends over 15 amino acids. Trimming took off 0 bases at V and 2 bases at J, with 10 bases between the two ends. CDR3 bases: TGTGCCAGCAGTTACTCGGTAGGGTCACAAGAGACCCAGTACTTC. It specifies CASSYSVGSQETQYF.

The V and J genes are TRBV12-3 or TRBV12-4 and TRBJ2-1, with D hard to call. There are 12 residues in the CDR3. V lost 3 bases and J 6 bases, leaving 6 bases between the germline ends. CDR3 nucleotide sequence: TGTGCCAGCAGTTTTGTGAGCAATGAGCAGTTCTTC. Its protein is CASSFVSNEQFF.

This chain connects TRBV6-2 or TRBV6-3 to TRBJ1-2; D gene unclear. V lost 1 base and J 7 bases, leaving 13 bases between the germline ends. Germline V gene sequence: CDR1 MNHEY, CDR2 SVGEGT. The CDR3 is 14 residues long. CDR3: CASSYYTTSGGYTF. The DNA for the CDR3 is TGTGCCAGCAGTTACTATACGACAAGCGGTGGCTACACCTTC.

The V call is TRBV19, the J call TRBJ1-1; D ambiguous. Germline V gene data show CDR1 as LNHDA and CDR2 as SQIVND (reference sequence). Trimming cost V 9 bases and J 4 bases, with 12 bases left between them. This CDR3 comprises 12 residues. CDR3 coding DNA: TGTGCCAGCAAGGCAGAGTTCACTGAAGCTTTCTTT. Amino acids: CASKAEFTEAFF.